This T cell receptor (beta chain) was recovered during a study of blood T cells in healthy people across ages. Study information: When template switching was applied, about one barcoded beta molecule was captured per two T cells.

This clonotype has more than one count but fewer than ten. All donors came from Russia, were Caucasian and healthy, and spanned ages roughly 6 to 95. Each sample yielded at least 5 micrograms of PBMC total RNA. Looked up from germline, CDR1 is DFQATT and CDR2 is SNEGSKA (reference sequence). After removal of 5 bases from V and 6 bases from J, the junction contained 15 bases not matched to a gene. The CDR3 length is 16 residues. The second PCR ran about 6 to 12 cycles with a sample-barcoded 5' primer and J-beta primers. One entry per CDR3 protein results from TCRdb running MiXCR on the 5' RACE reads. The sample lists approximately 670,000 distinct CDR3 sequences, 40% to 50% seen once, with 30% in the top ten.

Sequenced input: blood. This chain joins TRBV20-1 and TRBJ2-3; 9 positions match TRBD2. The TCR was taken from a man older than 75 in good health. CDR3 nucleotides: TGCAGTGCTCCCTCGGGTAGCGGGGGACTTTGGGATACGCAGTATTTT. Translating it yields CSAPSGSGGLWDTQYF.